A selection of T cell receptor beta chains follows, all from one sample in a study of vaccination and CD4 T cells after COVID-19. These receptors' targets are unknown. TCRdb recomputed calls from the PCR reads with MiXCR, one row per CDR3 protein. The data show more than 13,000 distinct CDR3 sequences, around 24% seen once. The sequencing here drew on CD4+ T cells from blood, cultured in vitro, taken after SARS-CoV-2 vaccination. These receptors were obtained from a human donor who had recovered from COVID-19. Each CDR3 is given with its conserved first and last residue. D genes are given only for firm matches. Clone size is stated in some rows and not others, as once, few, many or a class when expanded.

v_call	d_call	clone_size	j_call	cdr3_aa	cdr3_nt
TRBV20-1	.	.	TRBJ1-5	CSARVSDGSNQPQHF	TGCAGTGCTAGAGTCTCCGACGGTTCCAATCAGCCCCAGCATTTT
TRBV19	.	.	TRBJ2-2	CASSMARNTGELFF	TGTGCCAGTAGTATGGCCAGAAACACCGGGGAGCTGTTTTTT
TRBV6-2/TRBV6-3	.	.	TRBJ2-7	CASSYGLETSLYEQYF	TGTGCCAGCAGTTACGGTTTGGAGACTAGTCTTTACGAGCAGTACTTC
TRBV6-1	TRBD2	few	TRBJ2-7	CASSSTSGPPLYEQYF	TGTGCCAGCAGTAGCACTAGCGGGCCACCCCTTTACGAGCAGTACTTC
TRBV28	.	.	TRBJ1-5	CASSLPGNQPQHF	TGTGCCAGCAGTTTACCGGGCAATCAGCCCCAGCATTTT
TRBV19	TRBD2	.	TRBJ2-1	CASSIDGTSHEQFF	TGTGCCAGTAGTATAGATGGGACTAGCCATGAGCAGTTCTTC
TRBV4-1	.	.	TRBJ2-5	CASSQTGTLETQYF	TGCGCCAGCAGCCAAACCGGAACCCTAGAGACCCAGTACTTC
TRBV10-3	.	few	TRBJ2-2	CAIKATGNTGELFF	TGTGCCATCAAAGCGACAGGGAACACCGGGGAGCTGTTTTTT
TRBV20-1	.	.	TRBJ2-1	CSARSPNPYNEQFF	TGCAGTGCTAGGAGCCCCAATCCCTACAATGAGCAGTTCTTC
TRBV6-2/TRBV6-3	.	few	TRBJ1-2	CASRIPGYGYTF	TGTGCCAGCAGGATCCCGGGCTATGGCTACACCTTC
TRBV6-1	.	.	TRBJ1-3	CASSLGGSLGSGNTIYF	TGTGCCAGCAGCCTAGGGGGGAGTTTAGGGTCTGGAAACACCATATATTTT
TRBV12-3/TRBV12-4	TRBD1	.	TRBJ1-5	CASSPGQGNQPQHF	TGTGCCAGCAGCCCCGGACAGGGGAATCAGCCCCAGCATTTT
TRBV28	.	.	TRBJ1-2	CASSPSLYGYTF	TGTGCCAGCAGTCCCTCCCTCTATGGCTACACCTTC
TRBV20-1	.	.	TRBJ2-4	CSARDRGSSKNIQYF	TGCAGTGCTAGAGATCGGGGGTCTTCCAAAAACATTCAGTACTTC
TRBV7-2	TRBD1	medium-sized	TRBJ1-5	CASTRSGQGAQPQHF	TGTGCCAGCACCCGCTCGGGACAGGGGGCTCAGCCCCAGCATTTT
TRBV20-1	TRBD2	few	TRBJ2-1	CSARDRLAGRGEQFF	TGCAGTGCTAGAGATCGACTAGCGGGCCGGGGTGAGCAGTTCTTC
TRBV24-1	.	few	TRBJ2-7	CATSDWTGYEQYF	TGTGCCACCAGTGACTGGACCGGGTACGAGCAGTACTTC
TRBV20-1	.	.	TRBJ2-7	CSAPGIAAFSEQYF	TGCAGTGCTCCAGGGATAGCGGCTTTCTCCGAGCAGTACTTC
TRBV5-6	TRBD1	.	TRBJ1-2	CASSSTGGRGYTF	TGTGCCAGCAGTTCGACAGGGGGTAGGGGCTACACCTTC
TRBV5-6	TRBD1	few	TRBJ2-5	CASSLMGTGRAIRTTQYF	TGTGCCAGCAGCTTGATGGGGACAGGGCGAGCAATTAGGACGACCCAGTACTTC
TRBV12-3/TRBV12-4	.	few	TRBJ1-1	CASSLIQNTEAFF	TGTGCCAGCAGTTTGATACAGAACACTGAAGCTTTCTTT
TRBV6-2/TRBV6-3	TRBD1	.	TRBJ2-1	CASSKNRGLSYNEQFF	TGTGCCAGCAGTAAAAACAGGGGGCTGTCCTACAATGAGCAGTTCTTC
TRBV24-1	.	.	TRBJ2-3	CATSDPITDTQYF	TGTGCCACCAGTGATCCGATAACAGATACGCAGTATTTT
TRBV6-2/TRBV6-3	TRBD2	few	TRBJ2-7	CASSPTGGYPYF	TGTGCCAGCAGTCCTACGGGGGGTTATCCGTACTTC
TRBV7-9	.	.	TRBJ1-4	CASRHQGQLLGGNEKLFF	TGTGCCAGCAGACACCAGGGACAACTGCTTGGGGGCAATGAAAAACTGTTTTTT
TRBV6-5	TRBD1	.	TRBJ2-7	CASSYGRRQGNEQYF	TGTGCCAGCAGTTACGGTCGCCGACAGGGCAACGAGCAGTACTTC
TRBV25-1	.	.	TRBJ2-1	CASSLGVNEQFF	TGTGCCAGCAGCCTGGGGGTCAATGAGCAGTTCTTC
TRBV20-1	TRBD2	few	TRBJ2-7	CSARHSAGAYEQYF	TGCAGTGCTAGACATTCGGCGGGAGCCTACGAGCAGTACTTC
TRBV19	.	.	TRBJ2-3	CASSIELAKDTQYF	TGTGCCAGTAGTATAGAACTAGCCAAAGATACGCAGTATTTT
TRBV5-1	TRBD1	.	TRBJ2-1	CASSLPGETGGSGNEQFF	TGCGCCAGCAGCTTGCCAGGGGAGACAGGGGGCTCTGGAAATGAGCAGTTCTTC
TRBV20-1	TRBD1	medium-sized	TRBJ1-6	CSAPQGTSPRSSYNSPLHF	TGCAGTGCTCCACAGGGGACAAGTCCCAGAAGCTCCTATAATTCACCCCTCCACTTT
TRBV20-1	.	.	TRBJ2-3	CSARERARADTQYF	TGCAGTGCTAGGGAAAGGGCTAGAGCAGATACGCAGTATTTT
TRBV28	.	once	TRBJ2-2	CASALRGALAGELFF	TGTGCCAGCGCCTTACGGGGGGCGCTGGCCGGGGAGCTGTTTTTT
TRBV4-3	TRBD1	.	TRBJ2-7	CASSQGQGAAGEKRHF	TGCGCCAGCAGCCAAGGACAGGGGGCGGCGGGCGAGAAGCGTCACTTC
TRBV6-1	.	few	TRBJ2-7	CASKVGASSYEQYF	TGTGCCAGCAAAGTCGGGGCCAGCTCCTACGAGCAGTACTTC
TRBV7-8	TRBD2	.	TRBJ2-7	CASSLLAPALREAGDYEQYF	TGTGCCAGCAGCTTACTGGCACCCGCTCTAAGGGAGGCGGGGGACTACGAGCAGTACTTC
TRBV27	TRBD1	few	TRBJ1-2	CASRRDRDNYGYTF	TGTGCCAGCAGACGTGACAGGGATAACTATGGCTACACCTTC
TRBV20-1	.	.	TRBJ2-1	CSARVTGAGEQFF	TGCAGTGCTAGAGTAACGGGGGCGGGTGAGCAGTTCTTC
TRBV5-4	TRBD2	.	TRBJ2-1	CASRHGLAGYNEQFF	TGTGCCAGCAGACATGGACTAGCGGGCTACAATGAGCAGTTCTTC
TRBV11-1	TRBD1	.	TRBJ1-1	CASSGDRGEAFF	TGTGCCAGCAGCGGGGACAGGGGTGAAGCTTTCTTT
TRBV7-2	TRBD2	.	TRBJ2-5	CASSSLAGEETQYF	TGTGCCAGCAGCTCATTAGCGGGAGAAGAGACCCAGTACTTC
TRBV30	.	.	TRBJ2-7	CAWSVSRNYEQYF	TGTGCCTGGAGTGTATCCAGAAACTACGAGCAGTACTTC
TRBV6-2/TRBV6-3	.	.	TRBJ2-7	CASRETPGQALGEQYF	TGTGCCAGCAGGGAAACGCCCGGCCAGGCCCTGGGGGAGCAGTACTTC
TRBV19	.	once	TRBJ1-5	CASTTRAEGNQPRHF	TGTGCCAGTACCACGAGGGCCGAGGGGAATCAGCCCCGGCATTTT
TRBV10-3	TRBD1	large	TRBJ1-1	CAIRGQVGNTEAFF	TGTGCCATCAGGGGACAGGTGGGGAACACTGAAGCTTTCTTT
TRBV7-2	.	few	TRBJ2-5	CASSLGSAHSETQYF	TGTGCCAGCAGTCTAGGGAGCGCCCATTCCGAGACCCAGTACTTC
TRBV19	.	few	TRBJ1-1	CASSTAGRGNTEAFF	TGTGCCAGTAGTACCGCAGGGAGAGGGAACACTGAAGCTTTCTTT
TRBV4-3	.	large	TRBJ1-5	CASSQTPRVEPQHF	TGCGCCAGCAGCCAGACGCCAAGGGTTGAGCCCCAGCATTTT
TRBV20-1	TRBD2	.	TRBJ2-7	CSALAERLYEQYF	TGCAGTGCCCTAGCGGAGCGGCTATACGAGCAGTACTTC
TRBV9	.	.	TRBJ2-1	CASSVTPRDNPSFF	TGTGCCAGCAGCGTAACCCCCCGGGACAATCCCAGTTTCTTC
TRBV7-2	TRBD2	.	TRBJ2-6	CASRRGTQGFSGANVLTF	TGTGCCAGCAGGCGGGGGACGCAAGGTTTCTCTGGGGCCAACGTCCTGACTTTC
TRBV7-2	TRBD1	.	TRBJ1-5	CASSVGQGVFQPQHF	TGTGCCAGCAGCGTAGGACAGGGGGTATTTCAGCCCCAGCATTTT
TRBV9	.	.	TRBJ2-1	CASSVVTELSYNEQFF	TGTGCCAGCAGCGTAGTGACGGAACTCTCCTACAATGAGCAGTTCTTC